Each of the 9 T cell receptor beta chains below was sequenced from the same sample in a study of blood T cell repertoires in COVID-19. This table comes from immunoSEQ multiplex PCR, and its TCRdb copy is limited to in-frame clones, with some not included. The sample yields 150,000 to 200,000 clones, 84% seen once. Sequenced: peripheral blood. All receptors derive from an elderly woman with acute or convalescent COVID-19.

The V and J genes are TRBV28 and TRBJ1-1; unclear D gene. The CDR3 is 11 residues long. V lost 6 bases to trimming and J lost 2 bases, with 4 bases between them. Germline CDR1 and CDR2: MDHEN and SYDVKM. The CDR3 DNA sequence: TGTGCCAGCAGACACAACACTGAAGCTTTCTTT. Residues: CASRHNTEAFF.

The DNA for the CDR3 is TGTGCCAGCAGCTTAACAGGAGCCGTTCCCACCTACGAGCAGTACTTC. It translates to CASSLTGAVPTYEQYF. This rearrangement joins TRBV7-9 to TRBJ2-7; tentative D call: TRBD1 (5 bases). The V gene's germline CDR1 is SEHNR and CDR2 FQNEAQ (reference sequence). Trimming pared 2 bases from V and 2 bases from J, leaving 16 bases between. The CDR3 length is 16 residues. The complete variable domain, with remaining parts taken from reference TRBV7-9 and TRBJ2-7, reads DTGVSQNPRHKITKRGQNVTFRCDPISEHNRLYWYRQTLGQGPEFLTYFQNEAQLEKSRLLSDRFSAERPKGSFSTLEIQRTEQGDSAMYLCASSLTGAVPTYEQYFGPGTRLTVT.

J is TRBJ2-7 and V is TRBV3-1 (or the pseudogene TRBV3-2); D gene uncertain. The CDR3 contains 12 residues. The germline V gene encodes CDR1 LGHDT and CDR2 YNNKEL (reference sequence). With 2 bases removed from V and 6 bases from J, the gap between germline ends came to 8 bases. As DNA, the CDR3 is TGTGCCAGCAGCCAATACCAGGTCGAGCAGTACTTC. Residues: CASSQYQVEQYF.

V is TRBV3-1 (or the pseudogene TRBV3-2) and J is TRBJ1-6, with D unresolved. The germline V and J ends were trimmed by 1 base and 7 bases, with 11 bases remaining between them. The length of the CDR3 is 15 residues. From germline, CDR1 is LGHDT and CDR2 YNNKEL (reference sequence). Written as DNA, the CDR3 is TGTGCCAGCAGCCAAGGAAGAGCAGGAAATTCACCCCTCCACTTT. This sequence encodes CASSQGRAGNSPLHF.

The genes are TRBV9 and TRBJ1-3; D is unresolved. Trimming shortened V by 3 bases and J by 0 bases, and 10 bases separated the two germline ends. CDR1 and CDR2 from the germline V gene are SGDLS and YYNGEE. CDR3 length: 15 residues. The CDR3 bases are TGTGCCAGCAGCGCCGGACTGAGCTCTGGAAACACCATATATTTT. Its translation is CASSAGLSSGNTIYF.

This chain connects TRBV4-3 to TRBJ1-6, with D possibly matching TRBD1 (5 bases). Germline loops: CDR1 LGHNA, CDR2 YSLEER. CDR3 length equals 18 residues. V was trimmed by 0 bases and J by 0 bases, leaving 12 bases between them. CDR3 sequence (DNA): TGCGCCAGCAGCCAAGATCCAGGGTCTTCCTCCTATAATTCACCCCTCCACTTT. Residues: CASSQDPGSSSYNSPLHF.

In its sample, this clone was seen many times. The V gene is TRBV2, the J gene TRBJ1-5, with D uncertain. Deletions cut 1 base from V and 6 bases from J, with 13 bases between. The V gene's germline CDR1 is SNHLY and CDR2 FYNNEI. The CDR3 has 15 residues. CDR3 nucleotides: TGTGCCAGCAGTGAAGAAGGAACAGTTGGTCAGCCCCAGCATTTT. Translation: CASSEEGTVGQPQHF.

V and J are TRBV3-1 (or the pseudogene TRBV3-2) and TRBJ2-7; D ambiguous. V shed 2 bases and J shed 2 bases, with 7 bases lying between them. Germline CDR1 is LGHDT and CDR2 is YNNKEL (reference sequence). The CDR3 has 13 amino acids. CDR3 sequence: CASSQSTTYEQYF. Here the CDR3 DNA reads TGTGCCAGCAGCCAATCGACAACCTACGAGCAGTACTTC.

The V and J genes are TRBV25-1 and TRBJ1-5; maybe TRBD1 (6 bases). The CDR3 sequence is 15 residues long. The germline CDR1 and CDR2 sequences are MGHDK and SYGVNS. V was clipped by 3 bases and J by 5 bases, with 14 bases between them. CDR3 sequence (DNA): TGTGCCAGCAGTGAGACAGGCCAACGGGATCAGCCCCAGCATTTT. This gives the protein CASSETGQRDQPQHF.